This T cell receptor (delta chain) was captured by sequencing in a study of DNA immune sequencing with unique molecular identifiers (dated by TCRdb to the early 2020s). Background on the whole study: gammadelta T cells were enriched from buffy coats using immunomagnetic cell separation, and their genomic DNA was sequenced. Validation of the method was performed on synthetic reference molecules and on blood samples from healthy individuals. Healthy individuals were used as donors, and sorted peripheral blood gammadelta T cells were profiled from around 10 of these donors. An ultrasensitive DNA-based TRD repertoire sequencing method using PCR-introduced unique molecular identifiers was developed and validated in the study. In the comparison of enriched versus non-enriched samples, 90 to 100 ng of enriched gammadelta T-cell DNA and about 0.98 ug of non-enriched PBMC DNA were sequenced. gammadelta T cells were enriched from PBMC of under 11 healthy individuals by fluorescence-activated cell sorting.

Receptors were amplified or captured by multiplex PCR. A 32-plex assay with primers for all 8 TRDV and 4 TRDJ genes covering the CDR3 was used to amplify genomic DNA. A 12-nucleotide UMI was attached over about 3 barcoding PCR cycles, and a second PCR was then run with Illumina adapter primers. AMPure XP beads were used to purify the libraries, whose quality was checked on a Fragment Analyzer using the HS NGS Fragment kit. The sequencing was run with an Illumina MiniSeq mid-output kit, including roughly 22% PhiX, and 150 cycles of paired-end reads. The original pipeline was this. MIGEC version 1.2.9 was used to process the reads, grouping the reads by UMI and building error-corrected consensus sequences. Post-processing used modified VDJtools version 1.2.1 scripts and the tcR R package. TCRdb called clones afresh from the public reads with CATT; identical DNA rows were later merged. The V and J calls were determined by TCRdb, not by the authors. In all, the sample holds 700 to 800 delta-chain clones, and around 3.5% of those were seen once. Jointly, the top ten make up over 60% of the sample.

The CDR3 measures 15 amino acids from cysteine to phenylalanine. This entry keeps only the CDR3 DNA: 45 bases, framed from base 1. The germline V gene encodes CDR1 GEAIGNYY and CDR2 EKD. The V end gives up 4 bases and the J end 9 bases, leaving 11 bases in the junction not matched to a gene. What the research found in general, with its limitations: The primer-based approach cannot detect novel TRD sequences that are not targeted by the primers. TRDV2 paired with TRDJ1 was the most common TRD rearrangement among clonotypes in healthy donors. Variation in TRD repertoire diversity was observed between healthy donors, with several donors found to be highly oligoclonal, in that the top 5 clonotypes exceeded half of productive molecules.

Notes on this clone: This clone's antigen is unknown. The protein TCRdb lists belongs to a much larger clone and differs from this DNA's translation at residue 4, which points to a read error; the protein shown is made from the DNA.

Sequenced material: gamma-delta T cells from PBMCs. The chain is made from TRDV2 and TRDJ1; a stretch of 12 junction bases matches TRDD3. This clonotype was obtained from a human donor in good health. The bases read TGTGCCTGTGAAACCCTTACTGGGGGATACAAGGAACTCATCTTT. Its translation is CACETLTGGYKELIF.